These 7 T cell receptor beta chains share one sample of origin, sequenced in a study of post-analysis software for immune sequencing data. Findings of the study overall: Patients had higher frequencies than controls of a few TRBV segments, including TRBV5-6, TRBV5-1 and TRBV20-1.

cDNA libraries of TCR beta carried unique molecular identifiers. TCRdb reprocessed the PCR reads with MiXCR, giving one entry per CDR3 protein. The sample has more than 500,000 distinct CDR3 sequences, under 40% seen once. These receptors have no identified antigens. The specimen was blood. These receptor sequences come from a girl between 2 and 17 years old with multiple sclerosis.

This clonotype was seen only once. The V and J genes are TRBV5-4 and TRBJ2-1, with D hard to call. This CDR3 has 11 amino acids. V was cut by 1 base and J by 10 bases, with 6 bases left in between. CDR1 and CDR2 from the germline V gene are SGHNT and YYREEE (reference sequence). The CDR3 is CASSLNGEQFF. Here the CDR3 DNA reads TGTGCCAGCAGCTTGAATGGAGAGCAGTTCTTC.

This chain links TRBV19 with TRBJ1-5, with 10 bases lining up with TRBD1. The V gene's germline CDR1 is LNHDA and CDR2 SQIVND (reference sequence). This CDR3 comprises 16 residues. V shed 3 bases, J shed 5 bases, and the junction held 7 bases outside the gene matches. The CDR3 DNA reads TGTGCCAGTAGTATCCCACGGACAGGGGGTGATCAGCCCCAGCATTTT. It codes for CASSIPRTGGDQPQHF. The full variable domain, in which reference TRBV19 and TRBJ1-5 provide the parts outside the CDR3, is DGGITQSPKYLFRKEGQNVTLSCEQNLNHDAMYWYRQDPGQGLRLIYYSQIVNDFQKGDIAEGYSVSREKKESFPLTVTSAQKNPTAFYLCASSIPRTGGDQPQHFGDGTRLSIL.

In its sample, this clonotype was seen a few times. V is TRBV27 and J is TRBJ2-7; 8 bases match TRBD2. The CDR3 spans 14 residues. CDR1 and CDR2 from the germline V gene are MNHEY and SMNVEV (reference sequence). The V and J ends lost 5 bases and 4 bases, in that order; junction bases with no gene match: 7. The CDR3 spells CASSPAPGGYEQYF. The CDR3 bases are TGTGCCAGCAGTCCCGCCCCGGGGGGGTACGAGCAGTACTTC.

In this sample, this clonotype turned up a few times. The CDR3 sequence: CASTWGTGDEQFF. The CDR3 nucleotides read TGTGCCAGCACCTGGGGCACGGGGGATGAGCAGTTCTTC. The chain recombines TRBV12-3 or TRBV12-4 with TRBJ2-1; the D gene is possibly TRBD2 (6 bases). Trimming took off 7 bases at V and 8 bases at J, with 15 bases between the two ends. The CDR3 runs 13 residues.

This clonotype was seen a single time. The chain combines TRBV3-1 with TRBJ2-3, with TRBD1 identical over 7 bases. Germline CDR1 is LGHDT and CDR2 is YNNKEL (reference sequence). V shed 5 bases and J 0 bases; nucleotides not matched to a gene: 8. CDR3 length: 16 amino acids. The CDR3 loop reads CASSSHRGSSTDTQYF. The CDR3 nucleotides are TGTGCCAGCAGCTCTCACAGGGGATCCAGCACAGATACGCAGTATTTT.

The J gene is TRBJ2-3, the V gene TRBV3-1, with TRBD2 identical over 11 bases. CDR3 length: 14 amino acids. Per germline, CDR1 LGHDT and CDR2 YNNKEL (reference sequence). V trimming: 6 bases; J trimming: 5 bases; junction bases outside the gene matches: 4. CDR3 protein: CASSRGLAGDTQYF. In DNA, the CDR3 is TGTGCCAGCAGTCGTGGACTAGCGGGAGATACGCAGTATTTT.

The V and J genes are TRBV4-1 and TRBJ1-1; D remains ambiguous. The germline gives CDR1 MGHRA, CDR2 YSYEKL. There are 15 residues in the CDR3. V shed 4 bases and J shed 0 bases, with 12 bases lying between them. The CDR3 is CASSPVGELNTEAFF. The CDR3 nucleotides are TGCGCCAGCAGCCCCGTTGGGGAGCTGAACACTGAAGCTTTCTTT.